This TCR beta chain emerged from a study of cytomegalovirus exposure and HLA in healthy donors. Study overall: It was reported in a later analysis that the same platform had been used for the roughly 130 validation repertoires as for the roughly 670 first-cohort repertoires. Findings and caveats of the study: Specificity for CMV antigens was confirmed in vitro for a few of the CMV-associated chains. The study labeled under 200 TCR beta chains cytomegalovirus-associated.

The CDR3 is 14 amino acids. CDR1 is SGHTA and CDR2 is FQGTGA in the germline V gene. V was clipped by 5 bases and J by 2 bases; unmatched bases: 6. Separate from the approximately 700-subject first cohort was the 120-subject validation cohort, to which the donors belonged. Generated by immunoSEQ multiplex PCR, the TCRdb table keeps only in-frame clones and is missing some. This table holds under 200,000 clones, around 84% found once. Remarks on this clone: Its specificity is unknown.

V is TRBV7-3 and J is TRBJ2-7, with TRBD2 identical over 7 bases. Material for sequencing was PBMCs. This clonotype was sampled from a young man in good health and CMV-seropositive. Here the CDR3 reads CASSPTRGAYEQYF. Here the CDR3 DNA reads TGTGCCAGCAGCCCGACCCGGGGGGCCTACGAGCAGTACTTC.